This TCR beta chain was found in a study of T cells after yellow fever vaccination. TCRdb re-analysed the 5' RACE reads in MiXCR, keeping a single row per CDR3 protein. In the table there are about 260,000 distinct CDR3 sequences, 13% of which are singletons. V lost 3 bases and J 5 bases, leaving 8 bases between the germline ends. The CDR3 length is 12 residues. The germline gives CDR1 SGDLS, CDR2 YYNGEE. Sequencing used CD4+ T cells sorted from PBMCs, obtained 45 days after the yellow fever booster vaccination. The source is a man in his thirties or forties who received the YFV17D yellow fever vaccine. V gene TRBV9 combines with J gene TRBJ2-5, with no clear D. In DNA form, the CDR3 reads TGTGCCAGCAGCGGGCTGGAGGAGACCCAGTACTTC. As protein: CASSGLEETQYF.